Sequencing of this T cell receptor (beta chain) was carried out in a study of CD8 T cells in ankylosing spondylitis. Points from the study as a whole: Disease-linked clones were reportedly significantly enriched in matched ankylosing spondylitis synovial fluid. Reactive arthritis synovial fluid and blood previously showed some of these motif variants. Blood from ankylosing spondylitis patients appeared to carry a characteristic roughly eight-variant TCR beta motif.

Turning to this clonotype: Its antigen is not known.

Scientists made TCR beta libraries using quantitative 5'-RACE with molecular barcodes. TCRdb re-analysed the 5' RACE reads in MiXCR, keeping a single row per CDR3 protein. Among more than 650,000 distinct CDR3 sequences listed, approximately 10% were seen once. Per the germline V gene, CDR1 is DFQATT and CDR2 is SNEGSKA (reference sequence). V was clipped by 3 bases and J by 8 bases, with 15 bases between them. This CDR3 has 13 amino acids. V gene TRBV20-1 combines with J gene TRBJ2-3; no reliable D call. This receptor was identified in a male donor with ankylosing spondylitis. The specimen sequenced was blood, either unsorted or a sorted T cell fraction (not recorded which). The CDR3 nucleotides read TGCAGTGCTAGTTGGGTCCCTTTGGGTACGCAGTATTTT. Its protein product is CSASWVPLGTQYF.